Given below is one TCR beta chain in context. This clonotype was counted between two and nine times. Its cognate antigen has yet to be identified. No much larger clone exists at a distance of one base, and base qualities are not known. V is pruned by 6 bases and J by 2 bases, leaving 8 bases of the junction without a gene match. Taken from the germline V gene, the CDR1 and CDR2 loops are MNHEY and SVGAGI. Taken from cysteine to phenylalanine, the CDR3 has 15 residues. Just CDR3 DNA is preserved here, 45 bases in frame from base 1. Library creation used 5' RACE. The sequencer listed for this sample is Illumina HiSeq 2500. The second PCR ran for about 6 to 12 cycles and used a J-beta primer mix along with a sample-barcoded 5' primer. A template-switch 5' adaptor carrying 12 random nucleotides introduced a unique molecular identifier onto each TCR beta cDNA molecule. At least 2.5 million CDR3-containing paired-end reads were obtained from each sample. First-strand cDNA was synthesized from all RNA with the Mint cDNA synthesis kit, primed by a TRBC-specific oligonucleotide. Following uracil-DNA glycosylase treatment, all cDNA underwent a first 18-cycle PCR with the universal primers M1SS and BC2_uni_R. Regarding the original processing steps: For normalization, 1 million high-quality reads were randomly selected from each sample, with every read carrying a distinct molecular identifier. Reads sharing molecular identifiers were discarded rather than binned into consensus sequences. CDR3 identification, clonotype clustering and error correction used MiTCR with a Q25 quality threshold and the strictest error-elimination algorithm. Lower-bound total TCR beta diversity was estimated with a nonparametric unseen species model using Euler transformation. The public reads were run again by TCRdb, first through fastp at Q25 and then through MiXCR, and only productive beta chains were kept. Each CDR3 protein appears once, grouped with its most common genes and DNA. TCRdb assigned the V and J calls; the authors' analysis was not used. Here the sample has over 1.5 million distinct CDR3 sequences; 49% occur a single time. Together, the top ten hold around 2.1% of the sample.

These data are taken from a study of blood T cells in healthy people across ages (dated by TCRdb to between 2014 and 2017). In the study overall: Template switching captured roughly one uniquely barcoded TCR beta cDNA molecule per two T cells in model experiments. The study analyzed two additional independent replicas of 1 million unique cDNA reads from the same blood draw for two donors, one aged 18 to 29 and one aged 80 or older. To track age-related changes in TCR beta repertoire diversity, the study relied on deep sequencing normalized with unique cDNA molecular identifiers. Four age groups were formed from the donors: young (average about 16 years), middle-aged (approximately 41), aged (under 70) and long-lived (roughly 88). To avoid experimental bias, donors of different ages were distributed randomly across sequencing lanes. On the study overall, not on this receptor specifically: As age increased, observed TCR beta diversity per million T cells dropped in a roughly linear way, and a significant reduction was already evident by age 40. Compared with the aged group, more naive CD4+ T cells, fewer expanded clones and increased TCR diversity were shown by the long-lived group, suggesting age selection. Because the CMV infection status of the donors was unknown, age-related changes in expanded clonotypes may potentially have been confounded. The percentage of naive T cells measured by flow cytometry correlated strongly with observed TCR beta diversity. Bulk unsorted PBMC profiling prevented conclusive comparison of naive and antigen-experienced compartments. Total diversity estimates from one million sequenced T cells were considered lower bounds and underestimates.

Systemically healthy Caucasian individuals from Russia, some 38 in total and aged about 6 to 100 years, were included as donors. Approximately 9.3 milliliters of peripheral blood were drawn from each donor into EDTA-treated Vacutainer tubes. PBMCs were isolated by Ficoll-Paque density-gradient centrifugation, with at least 6 million obtained per sample. Trizol reagent was used to extract total RNA from the PBMCs, yielding at least 5.5 micrograms per sample. Naive CD45RAhigh/CD27high T cell percentages were measured by flow cytometry on a PBMC aliquot from every donor. Material for sequencing was blood. This sequence uses TRBV6-5 and TRBJ2-7; 9 central nucleotides agree with TRBD1. The clonotype was recovered from a woman between 40 and 55 years old in good health. CDR3 protein: CASRITGGFTYEQYF. The DNA is as follows: TGTGCCAGCAGGATAACAGGGGGCTTCACCTACGAGCAGTACTTC.